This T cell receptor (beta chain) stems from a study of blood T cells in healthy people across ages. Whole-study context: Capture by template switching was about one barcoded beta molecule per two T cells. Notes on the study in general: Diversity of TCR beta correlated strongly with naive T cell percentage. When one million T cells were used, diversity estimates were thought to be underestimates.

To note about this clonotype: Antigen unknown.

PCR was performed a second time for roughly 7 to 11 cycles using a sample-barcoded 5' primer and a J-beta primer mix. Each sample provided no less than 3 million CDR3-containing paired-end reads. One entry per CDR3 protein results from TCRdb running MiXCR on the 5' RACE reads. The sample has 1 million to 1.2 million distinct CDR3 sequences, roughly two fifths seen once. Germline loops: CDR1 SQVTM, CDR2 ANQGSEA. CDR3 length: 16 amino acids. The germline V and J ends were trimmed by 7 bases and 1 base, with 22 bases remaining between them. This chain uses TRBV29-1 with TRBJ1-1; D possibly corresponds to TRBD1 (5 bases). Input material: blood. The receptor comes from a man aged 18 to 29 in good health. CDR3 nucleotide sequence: TGCAGCGCGGAAACCGAATGGGGACCGGAGAACACTGAAGCTTTCTTT. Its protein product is CSAETEWGPENTEAFF.